Each of the 27 T cell receptor beta chains below was sequenced from the same sample in a study of T cells after yellow fever vaccination. One entry per CDR3 protein results from TCRdb running MiXCR on the 5' RACE reads. The sample carries roughly 120,000 distinct CDR3 sequences, 5.5% to 8% recorded once. Specimen: CD4+ T cells sorted from PBMCs, collected approximately 40 days after the first yellow fever vaccination. The receptor set was obtained from a man aged 18 to 30 who received the YFV17D yellow fever vaccine.

This clonotype was seen a single time. The chain joins TRBV6-2 or TRBV6-3 to TRBJ2-5; D remains unclear. Germline assignment: CDR1 MNHEY and CDR2 SVGEGT. V was clipped by 7 bases and J by 3 bases, with 6 bases between them. The CDR3 has 11 amino acids. This CDR3 is CASTDKETQYF. For the CDR3, the DNA is TGTGCCAGCACCGACAAAGAGACCCAGTACTTC.

This clonotype was picked up many times. This sequence joins TRBV20-1 and TRBJ2-5; TRBD2 matches 12 bases. V lost 1 base, J lost 1 base, and 1 base stayed unmatched. Germline CDR1 DFQATT, CDR2 SNEGSKA (reference sequence). The CDR3 is made up of 15 amino acids. In DNA, the CDR3 is TGCAGTGCTAGAGGGACTAGCGGGGTCCAAGAGACCCAGTACTTC. This gives the protein CSARGTSGVQETQYF.

This clonotype was counted at least ten times. The CDR3 DNA follows: TGTGCCAGCAGCTTATACGGGGGTAAAGAGACCCAGTACTTC. Protein product: CASSLYGGKETQYF. The chain links TRBV7-2 to TRBJ2-5; D perhaps matches TRBD2 (6 bases). Germline V gene sequence: CDR1 SGHTA, CDR2 FQGNSA. With 2 bases removed from V and 3 bases from J, the gap between germline ends came to 10 bases. The CDR3 is made up of 14 amino acids. Combining the CDR3 with reference TRBV7-2 and TRBJ2-5 gives the whole variable domain GAGVSQSPSNKVTEKGKDVELRCDPISGHTALYWYRQSLGQGLEFLIYFQGNSAPDKSGLPSDRFSAERTGGSVSTLTIQRTQQEDSAVYLCASSLYGGKETQYFGPGTRLLVL.

This clonotype was counted many times. The rearrangement uses TRBV7-2 and TRBJ2-5; 12 nucleotides align to TRBD2. CDR1 is SGHTA and CDR2 is FQGNSA in the germline V gene. V dropped 4 bases and J dropped 5; count of bases not matched to a gene: 11. CDR3 length: 17 residues. The CDR3 DNA reads as TGTGCCAGCAGCTCTTCCGCTAGCGGGGGGGCCTATGAGACCCAGTACTTC. Its translation is CASSSSASGGAYETQYF.

The sample holds many counts of this clonotype. This chain connects TRBV7-9 to TRBJ2-1; the D gene is possibly TRBD2 (6 bases). Trimming removed 6 bases from V and 3 bases from J, with 9 bases in between. Germline V gene lookup returns CDR1 SEHNR and CDR2 FQNEAQ (reference sequence). This CDR3 spans 13 amino acids. The CDR3 region has the DNA TGTGCCAGCAGTTTTAGCGGCTACAATGAGCAGTTCTTC. Translating gives CASSFSGYNEQFF.

This clonotype has at least ten counts. V and J are TRBV30 and TRBJ2-1, with 8 bases matching TRBD2. V shed 2 bases, J shed 4 bases, and the junction held 4 bases outside the gene matches. Germline loops: CDR1 GTSNPN, CDR2 SVGIG (reference sequence). The CDR3 covers 14 residues. CDR3 region: CAWSRGGTYNEQFF. The DNA for the CDR3 is TGTGCCTGGAGTCGCGGGGGGACGTACAATGAGCAGTTCTTC.

There are a few counts of this clonotype. This chain uses TRBV18 with TRBJ2-7; 8 nucleotides align to TRBD1. Germline V gives CDR1 KGHSH, CDR2 LQKENI. The CDR3 contains 15 residues. V shed 6 bases, J shed 7 bases, and the junction held 14 bases outside the gene matches. The CDR3 DNA reads TGTGCCAGCTCGCTTCGACAGGGGACAGATATGGAGCAGTACGTC. The encoded protein is CASSLRQGTDMEQYV.

This chain links TRBV6-6 with TRBJ1-2, with a weak D call TRBD1 (5 bases). The V end was cut by 7 bases, the J end by 2 bases, with 8 bases between. Germline CDR1 MNHNY, CDR2 SVGAGI (reference sequence). CDR3 length equals 12 residues. CDR3 sequence: CASTRGNYGYTF. The CDR3 DNA reads TGTGCCAGCACCCGGGGCAACTATGGCTACACCTTC.

This clonotype has a count of ten or more. This chain uses TRBV12-3 or TRBV12-4 with TRBJ2-5; D is perhaps TRBD2 (5 bases). The V end lost 7 bases, the J end lost 1 base, and 13 bases lay between the germline ends. The CDR3 has 14 amino acids. The DNA for the CDR3 is TGTGCCAGCACCCTCCGGGGTTCCCAAGAGACCCAGTACTTC. It encodes CASTLRGSQETQYF.

Many counts were recorded for this clonotype. This CDR3 is CASSGGRHTEAFF. CDR3 coding DNA: TGTGCCAGCAGCGGAGGACGGCACACTGAAGCTTTCTTT. The gene calls are TRBV5-4 and TRBJ1-1; D ambiguous. The germline V gene has CDR1 SGHNT and CDR2 YYREEE (reference sequence). Trimming shortened V by 4 bases and J by 3 bases, and 10 bases separated the two germline ends. The CDR3 runs to 13 residues.

This clonotype has ten or more counts. The rearrangement joins TRBV12-3 or TRBV12-4 to TRBJ2-2, with a weak D call TRBD2 (6 bases). This CDR3 comprises 13 residues. Trimming stripped 6 bases from V and 4 bases from J, with 9 bases between. The CDR3 protein is CASRISGTGELFF. Here the CDR3 DNA reads TGTGCCAGCAGAATTAGCGGCACCGGGGAGCTGTTTTTT.

There are many counts of this clonotype. This chain connects TRBV5-1 to TRBJ2-1; D gene unclear. Per the germline V gene, CDR1 is SGHRS and CDR2 is YFSETQ. V was clipped by 2 bases and J by 8 bases, with 5 bases between them. This CDR3 region has 11 residues. CDR3 sequence (DNA): TGCGCCAGCAGCTTAGGTTATGAGCAGTTCTTC. It codes for CASSLGYEQFF. Full variable domain (missing parts from reference TRBV5-1 and TRBJ2-1): KAGVTQTPRYLIKTRGQQVTLSCSPISGHRSVSWYQQTPGQGLQFLFEYFSETQRNKGNFPGRFSGRQFSNSRSEMNVSTLELGDSALYLCASSLGYEQFFGPGTRLTVL.

About this clonotype itself: This could be a read error, since a much larger clone is one nucleotide away. V usage is TRBV24-1 and J usage is TRBJ2-2; perhaps TRBD1 as D (5 bases). Germline V gene data show CDR1 as KGHDR and CDR2 as SFDVKD. The CDR3 is made up of 15 amino acids. V shed 5 bases and J shed 7 bases, with 16 bases lying between them. CDR3 protein: CATSAQTVVDGELFF. The CDR3 DNA sequence: TGTGCCACCAGTGCCCAGACAGTGGTGGACGGGGAGCTGTTTTTT.

This clonotype was detected many times. The J gene is TRBJ2-3, the V gene TRBV7-2; D ambiguous. With 0 bases removed from V and 5 bases from J, the gap between germline ends came to 6 bases. Germline V lookup: CDR1 SGHTA, CDR2 FQGNSA. The CDR3 totals 13 residues. The CDR3 spells CASSLASLDTQYF. For the CDR3, the DNA is TGTGCCAGCAGCTTAGCTAGCTTAGATACGCAGTATTTT.

The table lists this clonotype with many counts. The chain is built from TRBV7-2 and TRBJ1-2; D remains unclear. The CDR3 length is 16 residues. The V gene's germline CDR1 is SGHTA and CDR2 FQGNSA. V was clipped by 3 bases and J by 5 bases, with 19 bases between them. The CDR3 sequence: CASSFTVNPDSYGYTF. For the CDR3, the DNA is TGTGCCAGCAGCTTTACCGTTAACCCAGATTCATATGGCTACACCTTC.

This clonotype was counted ten times or more. This chain connects TRBV5-1 to TRBJ2-2; 9 bases agree with TRBD1. Per the germline V gene, CDR1 is SGHRS and CDR2 is YFSETQ. Trimming took 3 bases from V and 8 from J; bases not matched to a gene: 5. The CDR3 has 14 amino acids. The CDR3 region is CASSYGQGSGELFF. Here the CDR3 DNA reads TGCGCCAGCAGCTATGGACAGGGGTCGGGGGAGCTGTTTTTT.

This clonotype was detected ten times or more. The chain joins TRBV23-1 to TRBJ1-6, with 9 positions matching TRBD1. TRBV23-1 is classed as an ORF, of uncertain function. V shed 4 bases, J shed 0 bases, and the junction held 7 bases outside the gene matches. This CDR3 is built from 18 residues. This chain's CDR3 is CASSRGQGRSSYNSPLHF. The CDR3, as DNA: TGCGCCAGCAGTCGGGGACAGGGAAGGAGCTCCTATAATTCACCCCTCCACTTT.

In this sample, this clonotype turned up many times. The chain employs TRBV20-1 and TRBJ2-5, with a tentative D call TRBD1 (6 bases). V was clipped by 1 base and J by 2 bases, with 14 bases between them. CDR3 size: 15 residues. The germline V gene encodes CDR1 DFQATT and CDR2 SNEGSKA (reference sequence). The DNA for the CDR3 is TGCAGTGCTAGAGTAAGGGGGAGATCGCAAGAGACCCAGTACTTC. It yields the protein CSARVRGRSQETQYF.

The chain has TRBV5-4 and TRBJ2-3; D gene uncertain. V gave up 0 bases and J gave up 0 bases, with 8 bases separating them. This CDR3 contains 15 residues. Germline CDR1 and CDR2: SGHNT and YYREEE (reference sequence). This chain's CDR3 is CASSLVRDSTDTQYF. CDR3 bases: TGTGCCAGCAGCTTGGTCCGAGACAGCACAGATACGCAGTATTTT.

This clonotype was detected ten times or more. The chain is built from TRBV5-1 and TRBJ2-5, with 12 positions matching TRBD1. The germline CDR1 and CDR2 sequences are SGHRS and YFSETQ. The CDR3 spans 17 residues. The ends lost 3 bases at V and 4 bases at J; junction bases unmatched: 10. The CDR3 nucleotides read TGCGCCAGCAGCTGGAACACCGGGACAGGGGGCGGAGAGACCCAGTACTTC. It specifies CASSWNTGTGGGETQYF.

A note on this clonotype: This may come from a read error, since a much larger clone is one base off. The chain uses TRBV2 and TRBJ2-7; either TRBD1 or TRBD2 may supply D (6 bases each). Germline V gene data show CDR1 as SNHLY and CDR2 as FYNNEI. This CDR3 has 12 residues. Trimming left V 7 bases short and J 10 bases short, with 17 bases between. The chain's CDR3 is CASNDHREVQYF. The CDR3 nucleotides read TGTGCCAGCAATGACCACAGGGAGGTCCAGTACTTC.

With respect to this clonotype: This may come from a read error, since a much larger clone is one base off. Written as DNA, the CDR3 is TGTGCCAGCAGCCAAGTCGGCGGGGGGGTCACTAAGCAGTTCTTC. Its protein product is CASSQVGGGVTKQFF. This sequence joins TRBV14 and TRBJ2-1, with TRBD2 identical over 9 bases. This CDR3 has 15 residues. V lost 1 base, J lost 11 bases, and 9 bases stayed unmatched. Germline assignment: CDR1 SGHDN and CDR2 FVKESK.

The chain links TRBV11-2 to TRBJ1-5; perhaps TRBD1 as D (6 bases). There are 15 residues in the CDR3. Germline CDR1 is SGHAT and CDR2 is FQNNGV. Trimming removed 4 bases at V and 3 bases at J, with 13 bases between. For the CDR3, the DNA is TGTGCCAGCAGCTCGTCTTCAGGGGTCAATCAGCCCCAGCATTTT. It specifies CASSSSSGVNQPQHF.

There are many counts of this clonotype. The DNA for the CDR3 is TGTGCCAGCAGTTTAGGCGGGGGCGGGGCAGATACGCAGTATTTT. It specifies CASSLGGGGADTQYF. J is TRBJ2-3 and V is TRBV28, with a possible D match to TRBD2 (7 bases). CDR3 length: 15 amino acids. V lost 2 bases to trimming and J lost 4 bases, with 13 bases between them. The germline V gene encodes CDR1 MDHEN and CDR2 SYDVKM.

This clonotype was counted many times. This chain connects TRBV27 to TRBJ2-1, with 9 positions matching TRBD1. V gave up 3 bases and J gave up 8 bases; unmatched junction bases: 8. Germline CDR1 is MNHEY and CDR2 is SMNVEV (reference sequence). The CDR3 extends over 15 amino acids. The DNA of the CDR3 is TGTGCCAGCAGTTTTTTACAGGGGGCCAGGGATGAGCAGTTCTTC. Encoded protein: CASSFLQGARDEQFF.

This clonotype was observed at least ten times. The chain joins TRBV27 to TRBJ1-2, with D tentatively TRBD1 (6 bases). Germline CDR1 reads MNHEY; CDR2 reads SMNVEV (reference sequence). CDR3 length: 15 amino acids. V was shortened by 6 bases and J by 3 bases, with 17 bases between the two germline ends. CDR3 sequence (DNA): TGTGCCAGCAGCCCGACGGGGGCGGTTCACTATGGCTACACCTTC. Protein: CASSPTGAVHYGYTF.

This clonotype was detected many times. The chain has TRBV5-4 and TRBJ1-2; D possibly corresponds to TRBD1 (5 bases). The CDR3 loop spans 13 amino acids. Trimming pared 4 bases from V and 6 bases from J, leaving 13 bases between. In germline, CDR1 is SGHNT, CDR2 YYREEE (reference sequence). The CDR3 sequence: CASSGTWGDGYTF. CDR3 coding DNA: TGTGCCAGCAGCGGAACTTGGGGGGATGGCTACACCTTC.